These 5 T cell receptor beta chains originate from one sample sequenced in a study of beta chain features in type 1 diabetes (dated by TCRdb to about 2018). Receptor amplification or capture employed the immunoSEQ multiplex PCR assay. The entire isolated RNA was reverse transcribed using the High Capacity cDNA Reverse Transcription Kit, and thus expressed TCRB transcripts were sequenced. This immuneACCESS table, as held by TCRdb, lists in-frame sequences with V and J called but not all clones. Of the missing ones, under half trace to an unresolved V gene in checked studies; the others have no known cause. The sample yields around 350,000 clones; roughly an eighth were counted once. Less than 0.02% of the sample belongs to the ten largest clones. The specimen was naive CD4+ T cells from blood. The sample's cell subset or site label, in plain terms: true naive CD4+ T cells. The receptors originated from a man younger than 35 in good health.

The chain has TRBV25-1 and TRBJ2-3; 14 bases line up with TRBD2. Trimming at V came to 5 bases and at J to 0 bases, leaving 7 bases not matched to a gene. There are 18 residues in the CDR3. Germline CDR1 reads MGHDK; CDR2 reads SYGVNS. This chain's CDR3 is CASSRGLAGGGSTDTQYF. The CDR3 nucleotides read TGTGCCAGCAGTCGCGGACTAGCGGGGGGTGGAAGCACAGATACGCAGTATTTT.

This clone was counted only a few times. The CDR3 loop reads CAWSVLGSGKLFF. The CDR3 nucleotides are TGTGCCTGGAGTGTACTGGGGAGTGGAAAACTGTTTTTT. The rearrangement links TRBV30 to TRBJ1-4; D unclear. Germline CDR1 reads GTSNPN; CDR2 reads SVGIG (reference sequence). CDR3 length equals 13 residues. The V and J ends lost 0 bases and 10 bases respectively, with 12 bases between them.

This rearrangement joins TRBV6-5 to TRBJ1-2; D gene uncertain. CDR1 is MNHEY and CDR2 is SVGAGI in the germline V gene. The CDR3 consists of 14 residues. V was pared by 4 bases and J by 8 bases, with 17 bases between. The CDR3 bases are TGTGCCAGCAGTTTCCTCGGGAGCCGGAGGGGCTACACCTTC. This sequence encodes CASSFLGSRRGYTF.

This clone turned up a few times. The chain joins TRBV4-1 to TRBJ2-2, with a weak D call TRBD2 (5 bases). V was trimmed by 8 bases and J by 4 bases, leaving 8 bases between them. CDR1 is MGHRA and CDR2 is YSYEKL in the germline V gene. The CDR3 is made up of 12 amino acids. In nucleotides, the CDR3 is TGCGCCAGCCTAGCTCCCACCGGGGAGCTGTTTTTT. Residues: CASLAPTGELFF.

This clone has just a few counts. The chain has TRBV6-6 and TRBJ2-5, with TRBD2 matching 9 bases. V was pared by 9 bases and J by 14 bases, with 16 bases of the junction left unmatched. This CDR3 is built from 13 residues. CDR1 and CDR2 from the germline V gene are MNHNY and SVGAGI (reference sequence). The CDR3 bases are TGTGCCAGTCGTTCCGGCGGGGGGGCCGTACTATACTTC. This gives the protein CASRSGGGAVLYF.